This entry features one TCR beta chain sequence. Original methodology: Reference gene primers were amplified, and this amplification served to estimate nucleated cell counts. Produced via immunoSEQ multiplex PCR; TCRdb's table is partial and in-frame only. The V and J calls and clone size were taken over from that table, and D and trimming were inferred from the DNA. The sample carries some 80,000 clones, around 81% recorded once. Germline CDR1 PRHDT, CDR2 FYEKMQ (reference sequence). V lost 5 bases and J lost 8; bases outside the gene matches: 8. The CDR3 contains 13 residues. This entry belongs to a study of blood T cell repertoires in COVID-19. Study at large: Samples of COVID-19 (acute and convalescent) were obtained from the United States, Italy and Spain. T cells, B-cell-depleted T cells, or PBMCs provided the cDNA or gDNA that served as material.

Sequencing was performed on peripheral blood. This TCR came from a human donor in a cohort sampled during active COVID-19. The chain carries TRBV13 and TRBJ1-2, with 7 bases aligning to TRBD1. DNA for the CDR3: TGTGCCAGCAGCCCGCGACAGGGATTCGGCTACACCTTC. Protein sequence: CASSPRQGFGYTF. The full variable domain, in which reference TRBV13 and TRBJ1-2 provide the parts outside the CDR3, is AAGVIQSPRHLIKEKRETATLKCYPIPRHDTVYWYQQGPGQDPQFLISFYEKMQSDKGSIPDRFSAQQFSDYHSELNMSSLELGDSALYFCASSPRQGFGYTFGSGTRLTVV.